This T cell receptor (beta chain) was observed in a study of cytomegalovirus exposure and HLA in healthy donors. The PCR employed 60 Vbeta primers together with 13 Jbeta primers. The method was immunoSEQ multiplex PCR; TCRdb's version includes in-frame clones alone and lacks a portion of them. This table holds roughly 130,000 clones, 80% found once. The CDR3 sequence is 17 residues long. The V gene's germline CDR1 is SGHTA and CDR2 FQGNSA. Unmatched junction bases numbered 9, after V lost 1 base and J lost 8 bases. What was sequenced was PBMCs. This clonotype was obtained from a man aged 40-50 years in good health and CMV-seronegative. The chain is built from TRBV7-2 and TRBJ2-1, with 12 bases that match TRBD2. CDR3 amino acids: CASSLVGASGGAHEQFF. CDR3 sequence (DNA): TGTGCCAGCAGCTTAGTGGGGGCTAGCGGGGGGGCTCATGAGCAGTTCTTC.